The clone carrying this T cell receptor (beta chain) was seen a handful of times. Its antigen is undetermined. Trimming removed 7 bases from V and 0 bases from J; junction bases left unmatched: 11. The germline gives CDR1 MNHEY, CDR2 SVGAGI. The CDR3 covers 16 residues. Each single cDNA molecule received a unique molecular identifier. TCRdb fed the 5' RACE reads into MiXCR, producing one record per CDR3 protein. There are 65,000 to 95,000 distinct CDR3 sequences in the sample; about a sixth occur only once, and 2.9% lies in the top ten. The data are from a study of early T cells in non-severe SARS-CoV-2 infection. Study details: Sequencing used unsorted whole-blood bulk RNA, so chains lack pairing.

Study conclusions and caveats: In VDJdb matching, anti-spike CD8 responses were favored while private and CD4 specificities went missing.

This clonotype was obtained from an adult who was a healthcare worker with PCR-confirmed SARS-CoV-2 infection or an uninfected control (not recorded which). The chain joins TRBV6-5 to TRBJ1-2, with TRBD1 matching over 7 bases. What was sequenced was whole blood. Here the CDR3 DNA reads TGTGCCAGCAACGTCGCCGGGACAGCCTCTAACTATGGCTACACCTTC. Translating it yields CASNVAGTASNYGYTF.